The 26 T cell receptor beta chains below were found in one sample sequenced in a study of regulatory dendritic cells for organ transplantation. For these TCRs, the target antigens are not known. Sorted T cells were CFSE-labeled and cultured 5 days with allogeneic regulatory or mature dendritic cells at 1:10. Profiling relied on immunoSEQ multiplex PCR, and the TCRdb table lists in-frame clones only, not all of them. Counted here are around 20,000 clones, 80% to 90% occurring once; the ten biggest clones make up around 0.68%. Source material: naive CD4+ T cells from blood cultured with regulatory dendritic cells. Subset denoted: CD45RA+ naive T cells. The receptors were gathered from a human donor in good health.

CDR3 sequence reads: CASSPLAGGLVDEQYF. As DNA, the CDR3 is TGTGCCAGCTCGCCCCTAGCGGGAGGGCTAGTCGACGAGCAGTACTTC. The rearrangement joins TRBV18 to TRBJ2-7, with 12 nucleotides matching TRBD2. The germline V gene encodes CDR1 KGHSH and CDR2 LQKENI. This CDR3 region has 16 residues. The V gene end was trimmed by 6 bases and the J gene end by 5 bases; junction bases not matched to a gene: 11.

CDR3 amino acids: CAISESVLRDGGETQYF. DNA of the CDR3: TGTGCCATCAGTGAAAGTGTACTGAGGGATGGTGGGGAGACCCAGTACTTC. V and J are TRBV10-3 and TRBJ2-5; D is perhaps TRBD2 (5 bases). V was trimmed by 3 bases and J by 5 bases, leaving 22 bases between them. Germline V gene data show CDR1 as ENHRY and CDR2 as SYGVKD. The length of the CDR3 is 17 residues.

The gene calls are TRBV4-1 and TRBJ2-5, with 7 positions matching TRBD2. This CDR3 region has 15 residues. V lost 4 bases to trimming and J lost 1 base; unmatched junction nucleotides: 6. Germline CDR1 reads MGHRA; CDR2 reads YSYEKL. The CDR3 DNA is TGCGCCAGCAGCCTCCCTAGCGGCGGCCAAGAGACCCAGTACTTC. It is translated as CASSLPSGGQETQYF.

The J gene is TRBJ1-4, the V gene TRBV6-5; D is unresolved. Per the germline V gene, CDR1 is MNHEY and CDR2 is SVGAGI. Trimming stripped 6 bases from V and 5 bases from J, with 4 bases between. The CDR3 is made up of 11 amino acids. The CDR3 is CASRMNEKLFF. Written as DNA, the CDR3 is TGTGCCAGCAGGATGAATGAAAAACTGTTTTTT.

CDR3 DNA sequence: TGTGCCAGCAGCCAGGGGACAGGGGGCTCACCCCTCCACTTT. Translation: CASSQGTGGSPLHF. V is TRBV7-3 and J is TRBJ1-6; 12 bases are a match to TRBD1. CDR1 is SGHTA and CDR2 is FQGTGA in the germline V gene. The ends lost 5 bases at V and 10 bases at J; junction bases unmatched: 3. This CDR3 is built from 14 residues.

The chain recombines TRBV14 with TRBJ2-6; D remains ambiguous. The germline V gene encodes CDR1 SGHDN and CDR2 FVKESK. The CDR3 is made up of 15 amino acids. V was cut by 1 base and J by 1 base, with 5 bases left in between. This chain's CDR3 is CASSQGVSGANVLTF. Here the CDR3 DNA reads TGTGCCAGCAGCCAAGGGGTATCTGGGGCCAACGTCCTGACTTTC.

CDR3 bases: TGTGCCAGCAGCTTACAACCTCTAGCGGGAGATACGCAGTATTTT. It translates to CASSLQPLAGDTQYF. V and J are TRBV7-2 and TRBJ2-3; TRBD2 aligns across 8 bases. Germline V CDR1 and CDR2: SGHTA, FQGNSA. The V and J ends lost 2 bases and 5 bases, in that order; junction bases with no gene match: 6. The CDR3 is 15 residues long.

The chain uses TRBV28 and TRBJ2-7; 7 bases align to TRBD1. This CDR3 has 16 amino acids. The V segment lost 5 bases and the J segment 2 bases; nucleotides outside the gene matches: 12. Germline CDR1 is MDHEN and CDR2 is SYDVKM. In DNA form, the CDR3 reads TGTGCCAGCAGTACCTTATGGCGACAGGGTGCCTACGAGCAGTACTTC. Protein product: CASSTLWRQGAYEQYF.

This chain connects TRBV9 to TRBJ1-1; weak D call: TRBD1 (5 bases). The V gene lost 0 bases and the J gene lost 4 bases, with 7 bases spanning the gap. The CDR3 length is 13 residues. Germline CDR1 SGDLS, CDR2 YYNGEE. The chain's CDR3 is CASSVGQLTEAFF. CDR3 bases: TGTGCCAGCAGCGTAGGACAGCTCACTGAAGCTTTCTTT.

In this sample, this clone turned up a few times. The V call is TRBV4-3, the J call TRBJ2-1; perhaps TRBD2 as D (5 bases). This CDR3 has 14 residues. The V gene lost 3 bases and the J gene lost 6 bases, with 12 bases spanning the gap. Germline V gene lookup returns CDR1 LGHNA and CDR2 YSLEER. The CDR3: CASSHAGHRNEQFF. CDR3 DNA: TGCGCCAGCAGCCACGCGGGTCATCGCAATGAGCAGTTCTTC.

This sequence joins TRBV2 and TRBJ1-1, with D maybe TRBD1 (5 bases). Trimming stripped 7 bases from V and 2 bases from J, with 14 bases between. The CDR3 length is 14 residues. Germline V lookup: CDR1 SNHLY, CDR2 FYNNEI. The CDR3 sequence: CASIVLGPNTEAFF. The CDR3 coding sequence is TGTGCCAGCATAGTCCTGGGACCTAACACTGAAGCTTTCTTT.

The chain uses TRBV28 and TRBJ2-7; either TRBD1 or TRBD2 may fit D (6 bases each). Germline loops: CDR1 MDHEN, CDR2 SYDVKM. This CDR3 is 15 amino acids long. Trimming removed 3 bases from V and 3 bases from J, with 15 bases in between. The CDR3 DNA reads TGTGCCAGCAGTTTGTCTAGCGAGGGGGTCTACGAGCAGTACTTC. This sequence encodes CASSLSSEGVYEQYF.

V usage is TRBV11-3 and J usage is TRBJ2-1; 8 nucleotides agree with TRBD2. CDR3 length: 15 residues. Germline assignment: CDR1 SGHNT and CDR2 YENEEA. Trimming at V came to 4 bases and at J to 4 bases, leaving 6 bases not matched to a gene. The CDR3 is CASSSRTSKYNEQFF. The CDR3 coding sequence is TGTGCCAGCAGCTCCAGGACTAGCAAGTACAATGAGCAGTTCTTC.

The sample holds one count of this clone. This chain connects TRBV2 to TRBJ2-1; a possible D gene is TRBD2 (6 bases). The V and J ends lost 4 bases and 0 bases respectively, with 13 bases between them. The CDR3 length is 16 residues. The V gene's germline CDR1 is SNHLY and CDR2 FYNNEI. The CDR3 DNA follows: TGTGCCAGCAGTGGGGGGAGCGGGTTCTCCTACAATGAGCAGTTCTTC. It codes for CASSGGSGFSYNEQFF.

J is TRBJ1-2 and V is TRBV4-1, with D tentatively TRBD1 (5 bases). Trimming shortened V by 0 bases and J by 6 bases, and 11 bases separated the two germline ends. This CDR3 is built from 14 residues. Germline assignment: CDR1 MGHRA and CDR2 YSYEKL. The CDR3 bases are TGCGCCAGCAGCCAAGAGGCCCAGGGACATGGCTACACCTTC. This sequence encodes CASSQEAQGHGYTF.

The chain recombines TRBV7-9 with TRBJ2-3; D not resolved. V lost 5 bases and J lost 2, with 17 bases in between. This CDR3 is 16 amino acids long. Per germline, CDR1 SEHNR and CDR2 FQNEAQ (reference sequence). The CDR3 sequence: CASSPKWAFDTDTQYF. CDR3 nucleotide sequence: TGTGCCAGCAGCCCGAAGTGGGCATTTGACACAGATACGCAGTATTTT.

Written as DNA, the CDR3 is TGTGCCAGCAGCTTAAATCGGGCGGGGGGGCCAAATGAGCAGTTCTTC. This sequence encodes CASSLNRAGGPNEQFF. This chain uses TRBV7-2 with TRBJ2-1; 9 bases map to TRBD2. This CDR3 contains 16 residues. V lost 2 bases, J lost 7 bases, and 9 bases stayed unmatched. Germline assignment: CDR1 SGHTA and CDR2 FQGNSA.

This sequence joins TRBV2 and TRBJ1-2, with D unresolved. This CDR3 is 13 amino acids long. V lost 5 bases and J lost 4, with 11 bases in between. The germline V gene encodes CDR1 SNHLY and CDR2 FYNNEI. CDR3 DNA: TGTGCCAGCAGTCCCGGGCCCTCCTATGGCTACACCTTC. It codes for CASSPGPSYGYTF.

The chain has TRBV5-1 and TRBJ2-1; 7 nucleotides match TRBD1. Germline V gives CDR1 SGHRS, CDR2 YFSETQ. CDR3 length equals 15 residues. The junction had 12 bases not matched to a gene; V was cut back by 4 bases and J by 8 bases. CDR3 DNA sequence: TGCGCCAGCAGCCAGGACAGGCCCGACGTAGATGAGCAGTTCTTC. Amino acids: CASSQDRPDVDEQFF.

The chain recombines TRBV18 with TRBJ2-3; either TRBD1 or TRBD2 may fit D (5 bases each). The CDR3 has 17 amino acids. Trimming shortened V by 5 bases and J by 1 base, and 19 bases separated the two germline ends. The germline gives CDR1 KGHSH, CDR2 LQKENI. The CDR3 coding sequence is TGTGCCAGCTCAGCAGTCGAGGGATTGGGACGCACAGATACGCAGTATTTT. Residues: CASSAVEGLGRTDTQYF.

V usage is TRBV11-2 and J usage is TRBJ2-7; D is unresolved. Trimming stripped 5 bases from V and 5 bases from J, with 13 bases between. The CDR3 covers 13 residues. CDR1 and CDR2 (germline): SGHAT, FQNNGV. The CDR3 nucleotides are TGTGCCAGCAGCCTAACCCCCGACAACGAGCAGTACTTC. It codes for CASSLTPDNEQYF.

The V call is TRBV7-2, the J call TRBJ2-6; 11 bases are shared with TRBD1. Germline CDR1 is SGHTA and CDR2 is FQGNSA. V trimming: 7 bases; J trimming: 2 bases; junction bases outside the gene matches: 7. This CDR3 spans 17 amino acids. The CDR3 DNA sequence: TGTGCCAGCACCGGGACAGGGGGTCGTGCTGGGGCCAACGTCCTGACTTTC. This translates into CASTGTGGRAGANVLTF.

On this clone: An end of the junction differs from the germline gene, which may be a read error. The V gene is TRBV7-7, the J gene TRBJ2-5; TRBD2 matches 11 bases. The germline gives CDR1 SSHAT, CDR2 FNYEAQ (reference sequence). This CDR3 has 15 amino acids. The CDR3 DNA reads TGTGCTAGCAGCCCTAGCGGGGGGACACAAGAGACCCAGTACTTC. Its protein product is CASSPSGGTQETQYF.

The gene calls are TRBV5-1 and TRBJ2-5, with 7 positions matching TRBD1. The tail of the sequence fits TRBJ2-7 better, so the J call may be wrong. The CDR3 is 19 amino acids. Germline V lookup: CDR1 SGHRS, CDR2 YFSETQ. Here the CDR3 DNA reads TGCGCCAGCAGCCTAACTAAAAGAGGGAACAGGGGATTCCCTTCCGAGCAGTACTTC. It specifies CASSLTKRGNRGFPSEQYF.

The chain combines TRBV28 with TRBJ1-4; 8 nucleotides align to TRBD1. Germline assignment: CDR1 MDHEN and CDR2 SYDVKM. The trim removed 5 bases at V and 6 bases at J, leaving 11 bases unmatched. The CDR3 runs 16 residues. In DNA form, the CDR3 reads TGTGCCAGCAGTCAACCCCGGACAGGGAGGGATGAAAAACTGTTTTTT. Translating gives CASSQPRTGRDEKLFF.

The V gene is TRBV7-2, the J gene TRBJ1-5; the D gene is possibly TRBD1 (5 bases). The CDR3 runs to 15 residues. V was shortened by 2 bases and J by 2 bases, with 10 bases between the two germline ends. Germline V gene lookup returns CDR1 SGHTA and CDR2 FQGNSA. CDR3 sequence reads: CASSLSGGGNQPQHF. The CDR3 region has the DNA TGTGCCAGCAGCTTATCTGGGGGGGGCAATCAGCCCCAGCATTTT.